Included here is one TCR beta chain sequence, with context. PCR was performed a second time for about 6 to 11 cycles using a sample-barcoded 5' primer and a J-beta primer mix. TCRdb called the 5' RACE reads again in MiXCR, with one record for every CDR3 protein. The sample lists fewer than 2 million distinct CDR3 sequences, 35% to 50% seen once, with more than 20% in the top ten. CDR1 is SGHDN, CDR2 FVKESK, per germline. The CDR3 runs 14 residues. V was trimmed by 4 bases and J by 0 bases, leaving 9 bases between them. The data were obtained in a study of blood T cells in healthy people across ages. This chain uses TRBV14 with TRBJ1-2; D perhaps matches TRBD1 (5 bases). The source material was blood. The origin of this receptor is a human donor in good health. The chain's CDR3 is CASSPLGANYGYTF. DNA of the CDR3: TGTGCCAGCAGCCCCCTGGGGGCTAACTATGGCTACACCTTC. The whole variable domain, filled in from reference TRBV14 and TRBJ1-2, reads EAGVTQFPSHSVIEKGQTVTLRCDPISGHDNLYWYRRVMGKEIKFLLHFVKESKQDESGMPNNRFLAERTGGTYSTLKVQPAELEDSGVYFCASSPLGANYGYTFGSGTRLTVV.